The count of the clone carrying this T cell receptor (beta chain) is one. The antigen is unknown. Only in-frame clones appear in the TCRdb table, and some are missing; sequencing was by immunoSEQ multiplex PCR. The sample holds some 8,200 clones, approximately 78% seen once. This record belongs to a study of immune evolution from preneoplasia to lung adenocarcinoma. Broader study findings: Normal lung had highest clonality; later lesions appeared denser, more diverse.

The ends were cut back, 1 base at V and 3 bases at J, with 16 bases in the middle. Germline V gene data show CDR1 as MNHNY and CDR2 as SVGAGI (reference sequence). This CDR3 has 16 residues. This TCR was sampled from an older donor with lung adenocarcinoma. This chain uses TRBV6-6 with TRBJ2-7, with D possibly TRBD1 on 5 matching bases. The sequenced material came from FFPE minimally invasive lung adenocarcinoma tissue. In DNA, the CDR3 is TGTGCCAGCAGTTACTACACAGGTGGTTTGGACTACGAGCAGTACTTC. Translation: CASSYYTGGLDYEQYF.